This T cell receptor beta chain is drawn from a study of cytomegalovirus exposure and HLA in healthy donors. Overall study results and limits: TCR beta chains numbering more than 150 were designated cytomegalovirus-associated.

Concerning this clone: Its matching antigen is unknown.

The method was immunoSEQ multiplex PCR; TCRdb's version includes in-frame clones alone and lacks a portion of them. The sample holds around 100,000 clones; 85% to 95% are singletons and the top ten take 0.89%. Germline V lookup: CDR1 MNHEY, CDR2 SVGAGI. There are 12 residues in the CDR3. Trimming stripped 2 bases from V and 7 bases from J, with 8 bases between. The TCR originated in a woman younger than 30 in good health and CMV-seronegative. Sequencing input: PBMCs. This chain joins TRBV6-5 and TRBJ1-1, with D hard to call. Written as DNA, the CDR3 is TGTGCCAGCAGTTACGGTGCGTATGAAGCTTTCTTT. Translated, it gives CASSYGAYEAFF.